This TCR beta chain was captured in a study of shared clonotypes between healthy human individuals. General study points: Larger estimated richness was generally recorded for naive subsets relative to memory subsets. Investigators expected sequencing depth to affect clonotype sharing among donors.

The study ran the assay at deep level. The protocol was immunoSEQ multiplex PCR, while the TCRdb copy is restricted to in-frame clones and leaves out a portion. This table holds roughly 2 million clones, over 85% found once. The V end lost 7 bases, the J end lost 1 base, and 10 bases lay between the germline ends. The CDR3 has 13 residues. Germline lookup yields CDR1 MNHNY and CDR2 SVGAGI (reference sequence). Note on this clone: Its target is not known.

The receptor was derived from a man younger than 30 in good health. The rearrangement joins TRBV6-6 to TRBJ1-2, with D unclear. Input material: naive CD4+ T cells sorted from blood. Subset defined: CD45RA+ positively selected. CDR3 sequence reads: CASTVGINYGYTF. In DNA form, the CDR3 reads TGTGCCAGCACGGTCGGAATTAACTATGGCTACACCTTC.